These T cell receptor beta chains were read from a single sample in a study of blood T cell repertoires in COVID-19. Produced via immunoSEQ multiplex PCR; TCRdb's table is partial and in-frame only. The sample contains approximately 90,000 clones, approximately 80% of which appear only once. Sequencing input: peripheral blood. These receptors originate from an elderly woman with acute or convalescent COVID-19. Each CDR3 is given with its conserved first and last residue. Fields, in order: CDR3 DNA, CDR3 protein, CDR3 length, D gene, clone size, J gene, V gene. The D gene is left open where the match is weak. Size tells how often a clone was seen (once, few, many) or the class of an expanded clone, and some rows leave it out.

CDR3nt: TGTGCCAGCAGCGCTAGCCAGAGGGGGGGCGACAATGAGCAGTTCTTC
CDR3aa: CASSASQRGGDNEQFF
len: 16
d_gene: NA
abundance: NA
j_gene: TRBJ2-1
v_gene: TRBV11-2

CDR3nt: TGTGCCAGCAGTTCGAGCGCCGCGGGGTTAGAGACCCAGTACTTC
CDR3aa: CASSSSAAGLETQYF
len: 15
d_gene: NA
abundance: NA
j_gene: TRBJ2-5
v_gene: TRBV28

CDR3nt: TGTGCCAGCGCACCGCTTGGCAGGGGGCAAGGTCAGCCCCAGCATTTT
CDR3aa: CASAPLGRGQGQPQHF
len: 16
d_gene: TRBD1
abundance: NA
j_gene: TRBJ1-5
v_gene: TRBV7-9

CDR3nt: TGTGCCAGCAAAGACGGTCAGGACAGCGACGAGCAGTTCTTC
CDR3aa: CASKDGQDSDEQFF
len: 14
d_gene: NA
abundance: few
j_gene: TRBJ2-1
v_gene: TRBV6-4

CDR3nt: TGCAGCGTTGAACGGGGTACAGGGAACGAGACCCAGTACTTC
CDR3aa: CSVERGTGNETQYF
len: 14
d_gene: NA
abundance: few
j_gene: TRBJ2-5
v_gene: TRBV29-1

CDR3nt: TGTGCCAGCAGCCAATGGGCAGGGCCCAGTCCTGAAAAACTGTTTTTT
CDR3aa: CASSQWAGPSPEKLFF
len: 16
d_gene: NA
abundance: NA
j_gene: TRBJ1-4
v_gene: TRBV3-1/TRBV3-2

CDR3nt: TGCGCCAGCAGCCCCCCTAGCGGGGGGGGAAACAATGAGCAGTTCTTC
CDR3aa: CASSPPSGGGNNEQFF
len: 16
d_gene: TRBD2
abundance: NA
j_gene: TRBJ2-1
v_gene: TRBV5-1

CDR3nt: TGTGCCAGCAGCTTAGATAACAGGGTTAAGGGCTACACCTTC
CDR3aa: CASSLDNRVKGYTF
len: 14
d_gene: NA
abundance: NA
j_gene: TRBJ1-2
v_gene: TRBV11-2

CDR3nt: TGTGCCAGCTCACCACCGGGACTAGGAAACACCATATATTTT
CDR3aa: CASSPPGLGNTIYF
len: 14
d_gene: NA
abundance: NA
j_gene: TRBJ1-3
v_gene: TRBV18

CDR3nt: TGTGCCAGCAGTAGTCCTAGCGGGAGGGCTTACGAGCAGTACTTC
CDR3aa: CASSSPSGRAYEQYF
len: 15
d_gene: TRBD2
abundance: NA
j_gene: TRBJ2-7
v_gene: TRBV2

CDR3nt: TGTGCCAGCTCCCCCACAGGCGAAAACCCTAACTATGGCTACACCTTC
CDR3aa: CASSPTGENPNYGYTF
len: 16
d_gene: NA
abundance: NA
j_gene: TRBJ1-2
v_gene: TRBV25-1

CDR3nt: TGTGCCAGCAGCCCGACAGGGGGCGAAAACTATGGCTACACCTTC
CDR3aa: CASSPTGGENYGYTF
len: 15
d_gene: TRBD1
abundance: NA
j_gene: TRBJ1-2
v_gene: TRBV14

CDR3nt: TGTGCCAGCAGCTTAGCCCGGACAGGGACCGGGGAGCTGTTTTTT
CDR3aa: CASSLARTGTGELFF
len: 15
d_gene: TRBD1
abundance: NA
j_gene: TRBJ2-2
v_gene: TRBV7-7

CDR3nt: TGCGCCAGTGGAACTAGCGGAGGGTCCTACGAGCAGTACTTC
CDR3aa: CASGTSGGSYEQYF
len: 14
d_gene: TRBD2
abundance: once
j_gene: TRBJ2-7
v_gene: TRBV5-1

CDR3nt: TGTGCCAGTAGTATGGAGCCTGGCCAAGGGACCCAGTACTTC
CDR3aa: CASSMEPGQGTQYF
len: 14
d_gene: NA
abundance: few
j_gene: TRBJ2-5
v_gene: TRBV19

CDR3nt: TGCGCCAGCAGCTTGGGAGGGCAAGAGACCCAGTACTTC
CDR3aa: CASSLGGQETQYF
len: 13
d_gene: NA
abundance: NA
j_gene: TRBJ2-5
v_gene: TRBV5-1

CDR3nt: TGTGCCAGCAGTTACTCAGGGAGAATGAACACTGAAGCTTTCTTT
CDR3aa: CASSYSGRMNTEAFF
len: 15
d_gene: NA
abundance: NA
j_gene: TRBJ1-1
v_gene: TRBV6-5

CDR3nt: TGTGCCAGCAGCCACTGGGACAGGGGAACCTACGAGCAGTACTTC
CDR3aa: CASSHWDRGTYEQYF
len: 15
d_gene: TRBD1
abundance: few
j_gene: TRBJ2-7
v_gene: TRBV13

CDR3nt: TGTGCCAGCAGCTTAGAATTACAGCTCCCAACTAATGAAAAACTGTTTTTT
CDR3aa: CASSLELQLPTNEKLFF
len: 17
d_gene: NA
abundance: NA
j_gene: TRBJ1-4
v_gene: TRBV7-8

CDR3nt: TGTGCCAGTAGGAGCCCCCGTGGCGGGACAGAGCACACCGGGGAGCTGTTTTTT
CDR3aa: CASRSPRGGTEHTGELFF
len: 18
d_gene: NA
abundance: few
j_gene: TRBJ2-2
v_gene: TRBV19

CDR3nt: TGCGCCAGCAGCTTGGAAACCCGGACTAGCCCAGATACGCAGTATTTT
CDR3aa: CASSLETRTSPDTQYF
len: 16
d_gene: TRBD2
abundance: NA
j_gene: TRBJ2-3
v_gene: TRBV5-1

CDR3nt: TGTGCCAGCAGCCAAGACGGGAATACGCAGTATTTT
CDR3aa: CASSQDGNTQYF
len: 12
d_gene: NA
abundance: NA
j_gene: TRBJ2-3
v_gene: TRBV3-1/TRBV3-2

CDR3nt: TGTGCCAGCAGTCATGACAGGTCCAATCAGCCCCAGCATTTT
CDR3aa: CASSHDRSNQPQHF
len: 14
d_gene: NA
abundance: NA
j_gene: TRBJ1-5
v_gene: TRBV6-5

CDR3nt: TGCAGCGCAAAGACAGGGGACACGCCCCAGCATTTT
CDR3aa: CSAKTGDTPQHF
len: 12
d_gene: TRBD1
abundance: NA
j_gene: TRBJ1-5
v_gene: TRBV29-1

CDR3nt: TGCGCCAGCAGCCAAGGGAGGCAAGAGACCCAGTACTTC
CDR3aa: CASSQGRQETQYF
len: 13
d_gene: NA
abundance: NA
j_gene: TRBJ2-5
v_gene: TRBV4-1

CDR3nt: TGTGCCAGCTCACCAGTTCAACAGGGCCCCTACGAGCAGTACTTC
CDR3aa: CASSPVQQGPYEQYF
len: 15
d_gene: NA
abundance: NA
j_gene: TRBJ2-7
v_gene: TRBV18

CDR3nt: TGTGCCAGCAGCTTTCAGGGTAATTCACCCCTCCACTTT
CDR3aa: CASSFQGNSPLHF
len: 13
d_gene: NA
abundance: NA
j_gene: TRBJ1-6
v_gene: TRBV7-9

CDR3nt: TGTGCCAGCAGCCAAGACCAATCAAGATTCGAGGACAGGTCGGGGAACTACGAGCAGTACTTC
CDR3aa: CASSQDQSRFEDRSGNYEQYF
len: 21
d_gene: TRBD1
abundance: NA
j_gene: TRBJ2-7
v_gene: TRBV3-1/TRBV3-2

CDR3nt: TGTGCCAGCAGCAAAGGACCCTCCGGGTCTGGGGCCAACGTCCTGACTTTC
CDR3aa: CASSKGPSGSGANVLTF
len: 17
d_gene: NA
abundance: NA
j_gene: TRBJ2-6
v_gene: TRBV21-1

CDR3nt: TGTGCCAGCAGCAAAGGTACAGGGGTTGGAAACACCATATATTTT
CDR3aa: CASSKGTGVGNTIYF
len: 15
d_gene: NA
abundance: NA
j_gene: TRBJ1-3
v_gene: TRBV21-1

CDR3nt: TGTGCCAGCAGCGTAGATTTGCGGGGGGGCCTTAACCAAGAGACCCAGTACTTC
CDR3aa: CASSVDLRGGLNQETQYF
len: 18
d_gene: TRBD2
abundance: NA
j_gene: TRBJ2-5
v_gene: TRBV9

CDR3nt: TGTGCCAGCAGCGCGTCCGGGACAGGGGCGAATTCACCCCTCCACTTT
CDR3aa: CASSASGTGANSPLHF
len: 16
d_gene: TRBD1
abundance: NA
j_gene: TRBJ1-6
v_gene: TRBV9

CDR3nt: TGCGCCAGCAGCTTGGCCGAGGCTAACTATGGCTACACCTTC
CDR3aa: CASSLAEANYGYTF
len: 14
d_gene: NA
abundance: many
j_gene: TRBJ1-2
v_gene: TRBV5-1

CDR3nt: TGCGCCAGCAGCCAAGACCCGGGACTAGCGGGGACCAGTGAGCAGTTCTTC
CDR3aa: CASSQDPGLAGTSEQFF
len: 17
d_gene: TRBD2
abundance: NA
j_gene: TRBJ2-1
v_gene: TRBV4-1

CDR3nt: TGTGCCAGCAGCTTAAGGAAGCGGGGGGGATACAATGAGCAGTTCTTC
CDR3aa: CASSLRKRGGYNEQFF
len: 16
d_gene: TRBD2
abundance: NA
j_gene: TRBJ2-1
v_gene: TRBV7-3

CDR3nt: TGTGCCAGCAGCCAAGATGGGCCCTATGGCTACACCTTC
CDR3aa: CASSQDGPYGYTF
len: 13
d_gene: NA
abundance: NA
j_gene: TRBJ1-2
v_gene: TRBV3-1/TRBV3-2

CDR3nt: TGTGCCAGCAGCCTGGGGACACTGAACACTGAAGCTTTCTTT
CDR3aa: CASSLGTLNTEAFF
len: 14
d_gene: NA
abundance: NA
j_gene: TRBJ1-1
v_gene: TRBV28

CDR3nt: TGTGCCAGCAGTCCTCAGGGTATGGGTGGCTACACCTTC
CDR3aa: CASSPQGMGGYTF
len: 13
d_gene: NA
abundance: NA
j_gene: TRBJ1-2
v_gene: TRBV12-3/TRBV12-4

CDR3nt: TGTGCCAGCACCCATCGGGATACGCAGTATTTT
CDR3aa: CASTHRDTQYF
len: 11
d_gene: NA
abundance: NA
j_gene: TRBJ2-3
v_gene: TRBV12-3/TRBV12-4

CDR3nt: TGCGCCAGCAGCTCCTTGACAGGGGACTACGAGCAGTACTTC
CDR3aa: CASSSLTGDYEQYF
len: 14
d_gene: TRBD1
abundance: NA
j_gene: TRBJ2-7
v_gene: TRBV5-1

CDR3nt: TGCGCCAGCAGCCAGGAGGACAGGCCCACTCAGCCCCAGCATTTT
CDR3aa: CASSQEDRPTQPQHF
len: 15
d_gene: TRBD1
abundance: NA
j_gene: TRBJ1-5
v_gene: TRBV4-1

CDR3nt: TGTGCCAGCAGCTCTTACAAGACTAGCGGATCCTACGAGCAGTACTTC
CDR3aa: CASSSYKTSGSYEQYF
len: 16
d_gene: TRBD2
abundance: once
j_gene: TRBJ2-7
v_gene: TRBV28